The 15 T cell receptor beta chains below all came from one sample that was sequenced in a study of cytomegalovirus exposure and HLA in healthy donors. Use of 60 Vbeta and 13 Jbeta primers characterized the PCR. Profiling relied on immunoSEQ multiplex PCR, and the TCRdb table lists in-frame clones only, not all of them. The sample consists of around 69,000 clones, roughly 67% of them appearing once. Sequenced input: PBMCs. These receptors all come from a man between 35 and 55 years old in good health and CMV-seropositive.

This chain joins TRBV4-1 and TRBJ2-5, with 9 nucleotides matching TRBD2. This CDR3 spans 17 amino acids. After removal of 0 bases from V and 0 bases from J, the junction contained 5 bases not matched to a gene. Germline-derived CDR1 and CDR2 are MGHRA and YSYEKL. The DNA of the CDR3 is TGCGCCAGCAGCCAAGATCTGACTAGCGGACACCAAGAGACCCAGTACTTC. Its protein is CASSQDLTSGHQETQYF.

The chain joins TRBV18 to TRBJ1-6, with D maybe TRBD1 (5 bases). Trimming cost V 1 base and J 6 bases, with 10 bases left between them. This CDR3 has 15 residues. Germline assignment: CDR1 KGHSH and CDR2 LQKENI. CDR3 DNA sequence: TGTGCCAGCTCACCACAGGGACTAGCTAATTCACCCCTCCACTTT. It yields the protein CASSPQGLANSPLHF. The variable domain in full, completed from reference TRBV18 and TRBJ1-6, reads NAGVMQNPRHLVRRRGQEARLRCSPMKGHSHVYWYRQLPEEGLKFMVYLQKENIIDESGMPKERFSAEFPKEGPSILRIQQVVRGDSAAYFCASSPQGLANSPLHFGNGTRLTVT.

With respect to this clone: This CDR3 is also generated by other DNA sequences in the sample. The V call is TRBV6-5, the J call TRBJ1-1; 7 positions match TRBD1. Germline loops: CDR1 MNHEY, CDR2 SVGAGI. V lost 0 bases to trimming and J lost 1 base; unmatched junction nucleotides: 2. The CDR3 is 15 amino acids. The DNA of the CDR3 is TGTGCCAGCAGTTACTCCGGGACAGCGAACACTGAAGCTTTCTTT. It specifies CASSYSGTANTEAFF.

Only one count was recorded for this clone. The conserved phenylalanine or tryptophan normally closing the CDR3 is absent here, so this likely arose from a read error. The DNA is omitted, as the CDR3 cannot be located on it reliably, and the CDR3 follows TCRdb's listing. The V gene is TRBV6-1, the J gene TRBJ1-1; no DNA check was done on the table's D call, TRBD1. Germline assignment: CDR1 MNHNS and CDR2 SASEGT. The CDR3 totals 14 residues, both ends included. The CDR3: CASSEEWSRTGLHG.

This rearrangement joins TRBV28 to TRBJ1-1; D perhaps matches TRBD1 (5 bases). CDR3 length equals 15 residues. With 5 bases removed from V and 3 bases from J, the gap between germline ends came to 16 bases. Germline V CDR1 and CDR2: MDHEN, SYDVKM. The CDR3 reads CASSPDRYLHTEAFF. The CDR3 region has the DNA TGTGCCAGCAGTCCCGACAGATACCTCCACACTGAAGCTTTCTTT. Full variable domain (remainder filled in from reference TRBV28 and TRBJ1-1): DVKVTQSSRYLVKRTGEKVFLECVQDMDHENMFWYRQDPGLGLRLIYFSYDVKMKEKGDIPEGYSVSREKKERFSLILESASTNQTSMYLCASSPDRYLHTEAFFGQGTRLTVV.

The V call is TRBV5-1, the J call TRBJ2-4, with D possibly TRBD2 on 6 matching bases. The CDR3 is 16 amino acids. Germline V lookup: CDR1 SGHRS, CDR2 YFSETQ. Trimming stripped 5 bases from V and 0 bases from J, with 15 bases between. The CDR3 DNA follows: TGCGCCAGCAGACCGGGGGAGTCGCAAGCCAAAAACATTCAGTACTTC. Translated, it gives CASRPGESQAKNIQYF. The full variable domain, with the rest looked up from reference TRBV5-1 and TRBJ2-4, is KAGVTQTPRYLIKTRGQQVTLSCSPISGHRSVSWYQQTPGQGLQFLFEYFSETQRNKGNFPGRFSGRQFSNSRSEMNVSTLELGDSALYLCASRPGESQAKNIQYFGAGTRLSVL.

The count of this clone is one. This sequence joins TRBV5-1 and TRBJ1-2; the D gene is possibly TRBD1 (5 bases). The CDR3 totals 15 residues. Germline assignment: CDR1 SGHRS and CDR2 YFSETQ. V lost 0 bases, J lost 0 bases, and 9 bases lay in between. The CDR3 region is CASSLAGTSNYGYTF. In DNA, the CDR3 is TGCGCCAGCAGCTTGGCCGGGACTTCTAACTATGGCTACACCTTC. Complete variable domain (other parts from reference TRBV5-1 and TRBJ1-2): KAGVTQTPRYLIKTRGQQVTLSCSPISGHRSVSWYQQTPGQGLQFLFEYFSETQRNKGNFPGRFSGRQFSNSRSEMNVSTLELGDSALYLCASSLAGTSNYGYTFGSGTRLTVV.

V and J are TRBV28 and TRBJ2-7; tentative D call: TRBD1 (7 bases). Germline-derived CDR1 and CDR2 are MDHEN and SYDVKM. The CDR3 is 14 amino acids. Trimming left V 7 bases short and J 3 bases short, with 16 bases between. CDR3: CASNAQGGNYEQYF. The CDR3 coding sequence is TGTGCCAGCAACGCCCAGGGGGGCAACTACGAGCAGTACTTC.

This clone was counted only a few times. The chain employs TRBV6-1 and TRBJ1-2; D not certain. Germline CDR1 MNHNS, CDR2 SASEGT. The CDR3 is 13 residues long. The ends were cut back, 5 bases at V and 1 base at J, with 8 bases in the middle. The CDR3 here is CASSPKSNYGYTF. The CDR3 region has the DNA TGTGCCAGCAGTCCTAAGAGTAACTATGGCTACACCTTC.

This clone came up a few times. The chain carries TRBV7-8 and TRBJ1-2; 11 bases line up with TRBD1. J was trimmed by 4 bases and V by 3 bases; bases with no gene match: 10. Germline V lookup: CDR1 SGHVS, CDR2 FQNEAQ. CDR3 length equals 17 residues. CDR3 region: CASSFTSGQGAGYGYTF. CDR3 DNA: TGTGCCAGCAGCTTCACCTCAGGACAGGGGGCAGGCTATGGCTACACCTTC. The complete variable domain, with remaining parts taken from reference TRBV7-8 and TRBJ1-2, reads GAGVSQSPRYKVAKRGQDVALRCDPISGHVSLFWYQQALGQGPEFLTYFQNEAQLDKSGLPSDRFFAERPEGSVSTLKIQRTQQEDSAVYLCASSFTSGQGAGYGYTFGSGTRLTVV.

This chain connects TRBV18 to TRBJ2-5; 15 bases agree with TRBD2. Trimming removed 6 bases from V and 4 bases from J; junction bases left unmatched: 6. Germline assignment: CDR1 KGHSH and CDR2 LQKENI. The CDR3 spans 16 residues. The CDR3 region is CASSPPGLAGGETQYF. In DNA, the CDR3 is TGTGCCAGCTCGCCGCCGGGACTAGCGGGGGGAGAGACCCAGTACTTC.

V usage is TRBV27 and J usage is TRBJ1-5; the D gene is possibly TRBD1 (5 bases). Trimming removed 5 bases from V and 4 bases from J, with 15 bases in between. The CDR3 spans 15 residues. CDR1 is MNHEY, CDR2 SMNVEV, per germline (reference sequence). DNA for the CDR3: TGTGCCAGCAGTCCTATTATGGGGGGGAATCAGCCCCAGCATTTT. Translation: CASSPIMGGNQPQHF.

V is TRBV5-6 and J is TRBJ2-7; 9 bases match TRBD1. The trim removed 0 bases at V and 2 bases at J, leaving 3 bases unmatched. The CDR3 loop spans 15 amino acids. Germline V gives CDR1 SGHDT, CDR2 YYEEEE. This CDR3 reads CASSLGDRVTYEQYF. CDR3 nucleotide sequence: TGTGCCAGCAGCTTGGGGGACAGGGTGACCTACGAGCAGTACTTC.

A few counts support this clone. The CDR3 bases are TGTGCCATCCTGGGGGACATCCTCCCCTACGAGCAGTACTTC. Translation: CAILGDILPYEQYF. This rearrangement joins TRBV6-1 to TRBJ2-7, with D maybe TRBD1 (6 bases). Trimming shortened V by 10 bases and J by 2 bases, and 18 bases separated the two germline ends. Germline V lookup: CDR1 MNHNS, CDR2 SASEGT. The CDR3 has 14 amino acids.

The chain has TRBV7-2 and TRBJ1-1; D is ambiguous. CDR1 SGHTA and CDR2 FQGNSA come from the germline V gene. V was trimmed by 2 bases and J by 0 bases, leaving 7 bases between them. The CDR3 length is 14 residues. This CDR3 reads CASSLIGVNTEAFF. The CDR3 DNA sequence: TGTGCCAGCAGCTTAATCGGGGTGAACACTGAAGCTTTCTTT.